This T cell receptor beta chain appears in the sequencing data of a study of a mutant IDH1 vaccine in newly diagnosed glioma. Study background: Pretreatment consisted of radiotherapy, temozolomide, or both, with most receiving both.

The CDR3 spans 19 residues. CDR1 SGHVS and CDR2 FNYEAQ come from the germline V gene. Trimming cost V 3 bases and J 3 bases; bases outside gene matches: 7. As for time point: baseline, week 1 (first vaccination visit). Treatment reported: pre-vaccination baseline after standard-of-care therapy. Each donor presented with a new WHO grade 3 or 4 astrocytoma that tested IDH1-mutant and showed ATRX loss. Generated by immunoSEQ multiplex PCR, the TCRdb table keeps only in-frame clones and is missing some. The sample consists of just under 95,000 clones, about 83% of them appearing once. This chain joins TRBV7-6 and TRBJ2-2; TRBD2 aligns across 16 bases. The receptor was isolated from a woman in her forties or fifties with glioma. The material sequenced was PBMCs, taken from a glioma patient treated with radiotherapy, temozolomide or both. CDR3 residues: CASSLGTSGGARHTGELFF. In nucleotides, the CDR3 is TGTGCCAGCAGCTTGGGGACTAGCGGGGGGGCCAGGCACACCGGGGAGCTGTTTTTT.